A selection of T cell receptor beta chains follows, all from one sample in a study of blood T cell repertoires in COVID-19. Method: immunoSEQ multiplex PCR; TCRdb's copy keeps in-frame clones and lacks some. The table shows 320,000 or so clones, with around nine tenths occurring only once. Sequencing used PBMCs or T cells enriched from blood (not recorded which). Source of these receptors: a man aged 30 to 39 who had recovered from COVID-19. CDR3s include the opening cysteine and the closing phenylalanine or tryptophan. The order of the fields is V gene, clone size, J gene, D gene, CDR3 protein, CDR3 DNA. The D gene is left open where the match is weak. Rows may omit the clone size; those that give it use once, few, many or a size class.

TRBV7-8,NA,TRBJ2-5,TRBD2,CASSPSGTSGETQYF,TGTGCCAGCAGCCCCAGCGGGACTAGCGGGGAGACCCAGTACTTC
TRBV7-9,once,TRBJ1-5,NA,CASSLDGHAGPQHF,TGTGCCAGCAGCTTAGACGGCCACGCAGGTCCCCAGCATTTT
TRBV7-9,NA,TRBJ2-3,NA,CASSLEGRTDTQYF,TGTGCCAGCAGCTTGGAGGGGCGCACAGATACGCAGTATTTT
TRBV6-1,NA,TRBJ2-3,NA,CASSEFGLDTQYF,TGTGCCAGCAGTGAATTTGGCTTGGATACGCAGTATTTT
TRBV12-3/TRBV12-4,NA,TRBJ1-6,NA,CASSLQYNSPLHF,TGTGCCAGCAGTTTGCAGTATAATTCACCCCTCCACTTT
TRBV28,NA,TRBJ2-1,NA,CASSLSGGGEQFF,TGTGCCAGCAGTTTATCGGGGGGCGGTGAGCAGTTCTTC
TRBV7-9,NA,TRBJ2-1,TRBD2,CASSLRGLAPYNEQFF,TGTGCCAGCAGCTTACGCGGACTAGCGCCCTACAATGAGCAGTTCTTC
TRBV3-1/TRBV3-2,NA,TRBJ1-2,TRBD1,CASSQRQGKYGYTF,TGTGCCAGCAGCCAAAGACAGGGGAAGTATGGCTACACCTTC
TRBV10-1,few,TRBJ2-2,NA,CASSPSTAGELFF,TGCGCCAGCAGTCCTTCGACAGCCGGGGAGCTGTTTTTT
TRBV2,NA,TRBJ1-5,NA,CASSLQVDNQPQHF,TGTGCCAGCAGCCTCCAGGTGGACAATCAGCCCCAGCATTTT
TRBV5-1,NA,TRBJ2-3,TRBD1,CASSRGTGAFSTDTQYF,TGCGCCAGCAGCAGAGGGACAGGGGCATTCTCCACAGATACGCAGTATTTT
TRBV10-3,NA,TRBJ2-1,TRBD1,CAISESWTGAYNEQFF,TGTGCCATCAGTGAGTCGTGGACAGGGGCCTACAATGAGCAGTTCTTC
TRBV27,NA,TRBJ1-3,TRBD1,CASRMTGGNTIYF,TGTGCCAGCAGGATGACAGGGGGAAACACCATATATTTT
TRBV2,NA,TRBJ1-1,NA,CASSAQGTEAFF,TGTGCCAGCAGTGCTCAGGGCACTGAAGCTTTCTTT
TRBV21-1,NA,TRBJ1-4,NA,CASSTHGQGTNEKLFF,TGTGCCAGCAGCACACACGGACAGGGTACTAATGAAAAACTGTTTTTT
TRBV5-1,once,TRBJ1-6,NA,CASSPDGNSPLHF,TGCGCCAGCAGCCCCGACGGGAATTCACCCCTCCACTTT
TRBV11-2,NA,TRBJ2-7,TRBD2,CASSLGSGGYEQYF,TGTGCCAGCAGCTTAGGGAGCGGGGGGTACGAGCAGTACTTC
TRBV4-1,NA,TRBJ2-7,TRBD2,CASSHDGGSSYEQYF,TGCGCCAGCAGCCATGACGGGGGGAGCTCCTACGAGCAGTACTTC
TRBV7-9,NA,TRBJ2-3,NA,CASSSILGTTTGGTDTQYF,TGTGCCAGCAGCTCAATCTTAGGGACGACTACGGGGGGCACAGATACGCAGTATTTT
TRBV2,NA,TRBJ1-2,NA,CASSSGAGRANYGYTF,TGTGCCAGCTCGAGTGGGGCGGGACGGGCTAACTATGGCTACACCTTC
TRBV21-1,NA,TRBJ2-5,NA,CASSKDPSCRGNQETQYF,TGTGCCAGCAGCAAAGATCCGAGCTGCAGGGGCAACCAAGAGACCCAGTACTTC
TRBV4-1,NA,TRBJ2-7,TRBD2,CASSPLGAGGLDEQYF,TGCGCCAGCAGCCCCCTCGGGGCGGGGGGCCTGGACGAGCAGTACTTC